Reported below is one T cell receptor beta chain. Participants' reported clinical history set cohort assignment. J was trimmed by 6 bases and V by 3 bases; bases with no gene match: 11. From germline, CDR1 is SEHNR and CDR2 FQNEAQ (reference sequence). The CDR3 extends over 17 amino acids. This sample was taken from a study of blood T cell repertoires in COVID-19. For the study at large: Samples of COVID-19 (acute and convalescent) were obtained from the United States, Italy and Spain.

The table came from immunoSEQ multiplex PCR; TCRdb's copy has only in-frame clones and leaves some out. This table holds hundreds of thousands of clones, about 87% found once. What was sequenced was PBMCs or T cells enriched from blood (not recorded which). This sequence originates from a man aged 40-49 years in a cohort exposed to, infected with or recovered from COVID-19 (not recorded which). The chain carries TRBV7-9 and TRBJ1-4, with TRBD1 matching over 9 bases. The CDR3 sequence is CASSFTSTGTGHEKLFF. CDR3 nucleotides: TGTGCCAGCAGCTTCACATCAACCGGGACAGGGCATGAAAAACTGTTTTTT. The full variable domain, with the rest looked up from reference TRBV7-9 and TRBJ1-4, is DTGVSQNPRHKITKRGQNVTFRCDPISEHNRLYWYRQTLGQGPEFLTYFQNEAQLEKSRLLSDRFSAERPKGSFSTLEIQRTEQGDSAMYLCASSFTSTGTGHEKLFFGSGTQLSVL.